This TCR beta chain derives from a study of cytomegalovirus exposure and HLA in healthy donors (dated by TCRdb to about 2017). In terms of the full investigation: In an earlier analysis of some 550 of the donors, under 300 Gb of sequence data and 100 million or so unique TCR beta sequences from about 179 million T cells were reported. Approximately 300 gigabases of sequencing data and around 88 million unique TCR sequences made up an early release that covered under 750 HLA-typed donors. Of the roughly 410 genotyped donors, more than 75% were placed in the genetic ancestry cluster associated with self-reported Caucasian donors. The study aimed to test whether signatures of past pathogen exposure could be identified by cataloging public T cell receptors. The study profiled the T cell repertoires of approximately 700 subjects by immunosequencing and related them to cytomegalovirus serostatus. Along with the roughly 710-subject first cohort, a separate validation cohort of over a hundred different subjects was used. The study combined high-throughput TCR immunosequencing, statistical association of individual TCRs with disease status, and machine learning to predict cytomegalovirus infection status. A later analysis re-analyzed previously published TCR beta repertoires from roughly 600 donors and added high-resolution HLA genotyping to study TCR occurrence patterns. The later analysis used no new phenotypic data to find candidate immune exposures, relying instead on TCR beta sequences and their occurrence across donors. To decide whether each TCR beta V gene segment behaved as functional or pseudogenic, an earlier analysis of approximately 600 of the donors relied on high-throughput TCR beta sequencing. Donor age, sex, ethnicity and CMV serostatus were collected together with the repertoire data. In a later genetic analysis, genome-wide SNP genotypes for about 65% of the 666 donors were used, and that subset was treated as a discovery cohort. Every repertoire in the discovery cohort had been generated on one and the same sequencing platform. HLA typing covered class I and class II loci at four-digit resolution. Typing coverage differed by locus: A, B, C, DRB1 and DQB1 were typed in roughly 620-630 donors, DQA1 in about 560, DPA1 in over 600, and DPB1 in 450 to 490. Because of strong linkage in the cohort, roughly five DR-DQ haplotypes were treated as single units for association and clustering. Across 398 genotyped donors of the cohort, an average of about 250,000 unique TCR beta nucleotide sequences per donor were sequenced, and roughly a sixth of those sequences were non-productive.

Broad study findings and their caveats: A further reported finding was that TCR beta sequences accurately predicted the HLA-A and HLA-B alleles for most subjects in the first cohort. Only TCR beta chains were sequenced in this cohort, and the absence of alpha or paired-chain data limited detectable features. Assigning TCR associations to individual alleles was difficult when HLA alleles, especially DR and DQ, strongly co-occurred. Across donors, most TCR sequences were observed very rarely, whereas some public TCRs were present in many individuals. The authors suggested that the approach could potentially be extended to other disease states and immunological phenotypes. V-gene and J-gene trimming of TCR beta chains was associated with a missense DCLRE1C variant in a later genetic analysis, and the association was replicated in an independent cohort. Because counts were too low, roughly 18 rarely observed V segments, including chromosome 9 orphons, were left out of the earlier analysis of 587 of the donors. For the cohort, immune exposure information was limited to CMV serostatus. A cluster of highly shared sequence variants was judged likely to represent a technical artifact of the sequencing pipeline. In a later analysis, TCR association rates were found to vary across HLA loci, with the most associated TCRs seen for DRB1 alleles and the fewest for HLA-C alleles. In an earlier analysis of approximately 590 of the donors, most TCR beta V segments appeared in productive rearrangements about 87% or about 30% of the time, broadly matching IMGT annotations. In a later analysis, most CMV-associated TCR beta chains were found to appear HLA-restricted, with HLA associations seemingly driven largely by CMV exposure. The study listed approximately 150 TCR beta chains as associated with cytomegalovirus. Roughly uniform sequencing depth across donors was assumed in presence/absence analyses, although this assumption may not hold. In a later analysis, HLA-associated TCR beta chains showed more clonal expansion and lower generation probabilities than non-associated chains that were equally common. Linkage disequilibrium might explain the correlated functional status among segregating V segments, but an unknown experimental factor could not be excluded. Cytomegalovirus status was reported to be diagnosed by the classifier with high specificity and sensitivity in both the original and validation cohorts. Because the 87-base-pair reads could not distinguish some IMGT-functional V segments, including TRBV6-2 and TRBV6-3, those segments were excluded. According to a later analysis, parvovirus B19, influenza, CMV and Epstein-Barr virus appeared linked to several top co-occurrence clusters. Because HLA typing was missing for some donors at each locus, association tests included only the typed subset. In a later analysis, around 17,000 TCR beta sequences were associated with specific HLA alleles at a false discovery rate of 0.05. According to a later genetic analysis, donors in an Asian-associated ancestry cluster had fewer N-insertions in productive TCRs than the roughly 700-donor mean. In vitro tests confirmed that a few of the cytomegalovirus-associated TCR beta chains recognize cytomegalovirus antigens.

In regard to this clone: What antigen it recognizes has not been identified. Nothing much larger sits one base from this clone, and base qualities are not available.

The cohort was made up of hundreds of healthy bone marrow donors. At the time of sampling, all cohort members were nominally healthy, though unrecorded immune exposures were likely present. The donor was CMV seropositive and belonged to the group of 250 to 300 seropositive cohort members. Each donor provided a peripheral blood sample, and peripheral blood mononuclear cells were used for TCR beta sequencing. Genomic DNA extraction from the blood cell samples was performed with the Qiagen DNeasy Blood Extraction Kit. CDR1 LGHNT and CDR2 FRNRAP are derived from the germline V gene. There are 12 amino acids in the CDR3, from cysteine to phenylalanine inclusive. Only the CDR3 region is kept as DNA, spanning 36 bases read in frame from base 1. V is clipped by 7 bases and J by 7 bases, and the sequence between their germline boundaries is 10 bases long. Libraries were made using the immunoSEQ multiplex PCR assay. For the multiplex PCR, a mixture combining 60 forward primers for TCR Vbeta segments and 13 reverse primers for TCR Jbeta segments was used. The CDR3 region of rearranged TCR beta genes was amplified from genomic DNA with a multiplex PCR assay. The Illumina HiSeq System was used to sequence the amplified TCR beta libraries as 87-base-pair reads. In the original analysis: A later analysis tallied 75 million to 85 million unique TCR beta chains across the 550 to 850 repertoires, and approximately 12 million of those chains were shared by two or more donors. To remove PCR and sequencing errors, raw reads were error-corrected and collapsed into unique sequences using a nearest-neighbor algorithm that merged closely related sequences. CDR3 sequences were aligned to IMGT reference sequences to assign V, D and J gene segments. For a sequence to be retained, a match of at least six nucleotides to both a V gene segment and a J gene segment was required. Rearrangements were classified as productive when the CDR3 lacked stop codons and remained in frame with V and J, and all other rearrangements were classified as non-productive. CDR3 was defined according to IMGT convention as the region running from the second conserved V-encoded cysteine to the conserved J-encoded phenylalanine. Sequences without an unambiguous match to a single V gene segment were excluded from the earlier analysis of 587 of the donors. In an earlier analysis of around 600 of the donors, V segments were called functional above 56.7% productive rearrangements and were called segregating when the between-donor standard deviation exceeded 5%. To diagnose cytomegalovirus status from the catalog of TCR beta chain sequences, a statistical classification framework was built. In a later analysis, TCR nucleotide sequences were compared against IMGT/GENE-DB human TR gene sequences so that V and J genes could be assigned. A later analysis assigned CDR3 sequences and most-parsimonious VDJ recombination scenarios with the TCRdist pipeline. In a later analysis, each TCR beta chain was defined by its CDR3 amino acid sequence together with its V-gene family, and reads lacking a unique V-gene family were excluded. To address suspected cross-contamination and a sequencing artifact, a later analysis removed a few hundred highly shared, low-generation-probability nucleotide sequences. A later analysis calculated a clonal expansion index for each public chain from normalized within-repertoire ranks of inferred template counts. In a later analysis, generation probabilities were computed with a VDJ recombination model fitted to out-of-frame rearrangements, and the resulting probabilities were checked against IGoR. Hypergeometric tests were used in a later analysis to score TCR-TCR, TCR-HLA and TCR-CMV co-occurrence, with a repertoire-size bias correction applied to the TCR pairs. False discovery rates were estimated in a later analysis by permuting HLA or CMV assignments 20 times. In a later analysis, co-occurring TCRs were grouped using DBSCAN, with TCRdist sequence similarity added in when clustering inside HLA-allele-positive subsets. Co-occurrence clustering excluded repertoires with fewer than 30,000 or more than 120,000 public chains, plus five with anomalous nucleotide sharing. Held by TCRdb, this immuneACCESS table contains in-frame sequences only and omits some clones. Under half of the omission traces to an unresolved V gene where checked; the cause of the rest is unknown. V and J calls and clone size are those listed in that table; D and trimming were worked out from the DNA. This sample lists some 100,000 clones; around 82% were detected once. About 4.2% of the sample rests with the top ten.

Sequencing input: PBMCs. The TCR comes from a woman aged 50 to 65 in good health and CMV-seropositive. The chain links TRBV12-5 with TRBJ1-4; the D gene is not confidently resolved. The DNA is as follows: TGTGCTAGTGCCCGAGCTGGTGAAAAACTGTTTTTT. Its protein is CASARAGEKLFF. Where the CDR3 stops, the reference TRBV12-5 and TRBJ1-4 genes take over; the full variable domain is DARVTQTPRHKVTEMGQEVTMRCQPILGHNTVFWYRQTMMQGLELLAYFRNRAPLDDSGMPKDRFSAEMPDATLATLKIQPSEPRDSAVYFCASARAGEKLFFGSGTQLSVL.